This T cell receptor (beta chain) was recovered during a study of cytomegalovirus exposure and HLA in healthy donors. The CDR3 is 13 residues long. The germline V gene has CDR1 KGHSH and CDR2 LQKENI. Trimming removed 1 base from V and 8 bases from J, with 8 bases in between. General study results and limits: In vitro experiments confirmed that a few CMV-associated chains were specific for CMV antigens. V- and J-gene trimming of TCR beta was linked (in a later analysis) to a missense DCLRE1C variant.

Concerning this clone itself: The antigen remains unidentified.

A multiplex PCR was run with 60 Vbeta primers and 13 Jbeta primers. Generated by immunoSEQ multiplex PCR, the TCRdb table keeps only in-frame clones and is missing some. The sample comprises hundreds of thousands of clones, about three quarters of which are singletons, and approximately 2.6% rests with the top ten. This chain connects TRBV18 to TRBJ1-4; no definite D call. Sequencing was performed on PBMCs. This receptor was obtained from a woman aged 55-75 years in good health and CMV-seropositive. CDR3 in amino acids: CASSPRGKEKLFF. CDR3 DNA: TGTGCCAGCTCACCACGAGGGAAAGAAAAACTGTTTTTT.